The T cell receptor (beta chain) described here comes from a study of blood T cell repertoires in COVID-19. For the study at large: Collection of acute and convalescent COVID-19 samples took place in the United States, Italy and Spain. Nucleic acid was either cDNA or gDNA, and it came from T cells, B-cell-depleted T cells, or PBMCs.

Trimming shortened V by 8 bases and J by 0 bases, and 19 bases separated the two germline ends. The length of the CDR3 is 17 residues. Germline lookup yields CDR1 MNHEY and CDR2 SMNVEV (reference sequence). Measured with immunoSEQ multiplex PCR; TCRdb has only the in-frame clones, and not every one. The table lists about 140,000 clones, over 65% of them singletons. The TCR was taken from a woman older than 75 with active or convalescent COVID-19. The rearrangement joins TRBV27 to TRBJ2-2; a possible D gene is TRBD2 (5 bases). The specimen was peripheral blood. CDR3 in amino acids: CASSMSGGLANTGELFF. The CDR3 nucleotides read TGTGCCAGCTCCATGAGCGGAGGTCTCGCGAACACCGGGGAGCTGTTTTTT.